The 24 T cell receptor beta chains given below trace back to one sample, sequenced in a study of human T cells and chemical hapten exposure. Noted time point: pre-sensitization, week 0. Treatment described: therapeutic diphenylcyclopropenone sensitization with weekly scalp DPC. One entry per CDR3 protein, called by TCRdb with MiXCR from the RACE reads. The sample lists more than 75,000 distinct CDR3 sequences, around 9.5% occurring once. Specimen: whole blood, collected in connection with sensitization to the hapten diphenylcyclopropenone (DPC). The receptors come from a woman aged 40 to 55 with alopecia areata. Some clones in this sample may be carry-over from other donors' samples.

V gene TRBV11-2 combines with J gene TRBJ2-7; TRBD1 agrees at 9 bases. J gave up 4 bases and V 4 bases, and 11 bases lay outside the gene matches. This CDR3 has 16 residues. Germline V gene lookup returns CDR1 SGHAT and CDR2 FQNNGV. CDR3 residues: CASSSPRDRVRYEQYF. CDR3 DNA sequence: TGTGCCAGCAGCTCGCCCCGGGACAGGGTCCGATACGAGCAGTACTTC.

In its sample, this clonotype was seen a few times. CDR3 sequence: CASSVGDTGGNSPLHF. As DNA, the CDR3 is TGTGCCAGCAGCGTAGGTGATACGGGGGGGAATTCACCCCTCCACTTT. The V and J genes are TRBV9 and TRBJ1-6; tentative D call: TRBD1 (5 bases). Germline V gene sequence: CDR1 SGDLS, CDR2 YYNGEE. Trimming removed 0 bases at V and 7 bases at J, with 14 bases between. The CDR3 extends over 16 amino acids. The whole variable domain, filled in from reference TRBV9 and TRBJ1-6, reads DSGVTQTPKHLITATGQRVTLRCSPRSGDLSVYWYQQSLDQGLQFLIQYYNGEERAKGNILERFSAQQFPDLHSELNLSSLELGDSALYFCASSVGDTGGNSPLHFGNGTRLTVT.

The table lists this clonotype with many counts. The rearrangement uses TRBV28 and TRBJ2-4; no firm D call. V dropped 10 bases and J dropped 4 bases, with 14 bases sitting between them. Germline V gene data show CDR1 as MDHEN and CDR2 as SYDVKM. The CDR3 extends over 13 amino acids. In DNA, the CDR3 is TGTGCCAAACTCCAGACAAGAAAAAACATTCAGTACTTC. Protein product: CAKLQTRKNIQYF.

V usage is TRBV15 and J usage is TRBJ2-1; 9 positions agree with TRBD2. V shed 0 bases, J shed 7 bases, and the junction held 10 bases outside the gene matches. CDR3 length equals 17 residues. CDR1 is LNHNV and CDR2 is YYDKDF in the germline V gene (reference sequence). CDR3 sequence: CATSRDLGGGAYNEQFF. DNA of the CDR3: TGTGCCACCAGCAGAGATCTTGGCGGGGGGGCGTATAATGAGCAGTTCTTC.

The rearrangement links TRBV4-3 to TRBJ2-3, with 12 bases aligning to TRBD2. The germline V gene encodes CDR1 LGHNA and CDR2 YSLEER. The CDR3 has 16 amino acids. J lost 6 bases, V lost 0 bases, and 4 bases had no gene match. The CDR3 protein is CASSQDPSGGADTQYF. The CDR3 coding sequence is TGCGCCAGCAGCCAAGACCCTAGCGGGGGGGCCGATACGCAGTATTTT.

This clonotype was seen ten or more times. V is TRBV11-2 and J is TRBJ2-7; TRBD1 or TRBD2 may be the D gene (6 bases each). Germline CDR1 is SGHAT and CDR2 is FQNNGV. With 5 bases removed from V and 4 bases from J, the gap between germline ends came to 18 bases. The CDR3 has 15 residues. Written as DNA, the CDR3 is TGTGCCAGCAGCCGAGGGGGGCCGGGTTTATACGAGCAGTACTTC. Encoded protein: CASSRGGPGLYEQYF. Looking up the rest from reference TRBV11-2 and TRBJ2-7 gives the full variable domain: EAGVAQSPRYKIIEKRQSVAFWCNPISGHATLYWYQQILGQGPKLLIQFQNNGVVDDSQLPKDRFSAERLKGVDSTLKIQPAKLEDSAVYLCASSRGGPGLYEQYFGPGTRLTVT.

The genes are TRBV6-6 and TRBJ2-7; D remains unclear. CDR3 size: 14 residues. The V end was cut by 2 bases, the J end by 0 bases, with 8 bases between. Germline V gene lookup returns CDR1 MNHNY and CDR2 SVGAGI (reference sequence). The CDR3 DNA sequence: TGTGCCAGCAGTTACCAGCACAGCTCCTACGAGCAGTACTTC. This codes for CASSYQHSSYEQYF.

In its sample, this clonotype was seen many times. The CDR3 spells CASSEMDRGYLYTEAFF. CDR3 nucleotides: TGTGCCAGCAGTGAAATGGACAGGGGGTACCTGTACACTGAAGCTTTCTTT. V gene TRBV6-1 combines with J gene TRBJ1-1; 10 bases align to TRBD1. Trimming took 2 bases from V and 3 from J; bases not matched to a gene: 9. The CDR3 covers 17 residues. Germline V gene sequence: CDR1 MNHNS, CDR2 SASEGT.

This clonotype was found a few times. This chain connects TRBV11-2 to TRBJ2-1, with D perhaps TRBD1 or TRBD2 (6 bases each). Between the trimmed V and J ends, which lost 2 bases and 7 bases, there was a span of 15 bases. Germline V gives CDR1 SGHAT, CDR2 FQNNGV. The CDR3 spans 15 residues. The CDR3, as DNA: TGTGCCAGCAGCTTATTTGGGGGGCCGGGGAATGAGCAGTTCTTC. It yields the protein CASSLFGGPGNEQFF.

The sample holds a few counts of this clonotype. CDR3 loop: CSSRTDRDRDFEQYF. The CDR3 DNA reads TGCAGTTCGAGGACGGACAGGGATCGGGATTTCGAGCAGTACTTC. This chain connects TRBV20-1 to TRBJ2-7; 8 nucleotides match TRBD1. Unmatched junction bases numbered 18, after V lost 8 bases and J lost 6 bases. The CDR3 loop spans 15 amino acids. Germline CDR1 and CDR2: DFQATT and SNEGSKA (reference sequence).

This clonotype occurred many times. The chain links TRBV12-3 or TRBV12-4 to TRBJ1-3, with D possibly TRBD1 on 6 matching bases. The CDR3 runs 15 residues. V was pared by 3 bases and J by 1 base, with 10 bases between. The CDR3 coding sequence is TGTGCCAGCAGTTTGGGGACAATTTCTGGAAACACCATATATTTT. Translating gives CASSLGTISGNTIYF.

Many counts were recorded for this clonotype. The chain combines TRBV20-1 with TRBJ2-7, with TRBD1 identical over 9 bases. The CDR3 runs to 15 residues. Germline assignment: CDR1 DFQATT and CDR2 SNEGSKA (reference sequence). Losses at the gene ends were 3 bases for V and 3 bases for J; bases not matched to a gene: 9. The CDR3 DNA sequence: TGCAGTGCTAGGTTCGACAGGGGGTGGAACTACGAGCAGTACTTC. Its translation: CSARFDRGWNYEQYF.

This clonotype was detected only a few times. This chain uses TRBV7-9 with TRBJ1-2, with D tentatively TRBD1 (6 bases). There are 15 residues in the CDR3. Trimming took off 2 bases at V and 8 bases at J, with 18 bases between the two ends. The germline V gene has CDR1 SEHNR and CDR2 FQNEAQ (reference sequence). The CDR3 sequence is CASSLSLGATWGYTF. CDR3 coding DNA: TGTGCCAGCAGCTTATCGCTGGGGGCAACATGGGGCTACACCTTC.

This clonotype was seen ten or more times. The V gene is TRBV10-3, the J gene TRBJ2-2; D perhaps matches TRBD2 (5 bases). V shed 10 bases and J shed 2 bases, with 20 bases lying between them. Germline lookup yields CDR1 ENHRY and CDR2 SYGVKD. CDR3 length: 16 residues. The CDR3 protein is CATQDGSGTNTGELFF. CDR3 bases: TGTGCCACCCAGGACGGAAGCGGCACAAACACCGGGGAGCTGTTTTTT.

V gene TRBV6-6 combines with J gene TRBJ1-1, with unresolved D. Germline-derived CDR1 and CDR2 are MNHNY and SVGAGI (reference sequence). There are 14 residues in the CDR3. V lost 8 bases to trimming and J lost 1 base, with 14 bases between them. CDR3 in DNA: TGTGCCAGCTCAAAAGACGAGTCGAACACTGAAGCTTTCTTT. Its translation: CASSKDESNTEAFF.

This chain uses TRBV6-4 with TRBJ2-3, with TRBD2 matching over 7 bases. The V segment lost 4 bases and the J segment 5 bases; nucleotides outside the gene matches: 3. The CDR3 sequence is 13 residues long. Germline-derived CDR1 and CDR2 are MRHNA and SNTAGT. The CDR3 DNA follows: TGTGCCAGCAGTGCAGGACTAGGAGATACGCAGTATTTT. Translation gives CASSAGLGDTQYF.

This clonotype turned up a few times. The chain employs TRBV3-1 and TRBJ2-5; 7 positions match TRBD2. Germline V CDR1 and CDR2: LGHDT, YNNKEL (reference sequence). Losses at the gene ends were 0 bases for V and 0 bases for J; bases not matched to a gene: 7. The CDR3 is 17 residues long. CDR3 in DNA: TGTGCCAGCAGCCAAGATGGGGAGACTAGCTACCAAGAGACCCAGTACTTC. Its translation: CASSQDGETSYQETQYF.

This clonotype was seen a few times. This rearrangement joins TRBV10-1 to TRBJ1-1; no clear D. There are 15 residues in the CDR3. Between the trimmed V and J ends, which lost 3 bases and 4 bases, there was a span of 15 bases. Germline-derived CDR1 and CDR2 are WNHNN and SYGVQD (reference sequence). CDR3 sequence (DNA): TGCGCCAGCAGTGAAATTCGGCCGGTTGGCACTGAAGCTTTCTTT. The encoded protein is CASSEIRPVGTEAFF.

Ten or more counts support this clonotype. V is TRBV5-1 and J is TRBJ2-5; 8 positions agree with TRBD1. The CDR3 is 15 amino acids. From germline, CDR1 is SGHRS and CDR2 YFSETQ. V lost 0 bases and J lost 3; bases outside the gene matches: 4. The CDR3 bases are TGCGCCAGCAGCTTGGATTGGGACAGGAAAGAGACCCAGTACTTC. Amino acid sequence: CASSLDWDRKETQYF.

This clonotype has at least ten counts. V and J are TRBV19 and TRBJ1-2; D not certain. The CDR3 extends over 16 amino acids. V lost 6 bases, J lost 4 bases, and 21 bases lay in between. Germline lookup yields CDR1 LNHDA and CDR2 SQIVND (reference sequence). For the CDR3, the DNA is TGTGCCAGTAGCACCTCCTGGGTTACCAGGACCTATGGCTACACCTTC. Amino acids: CASSTSWVTRTYGYTF.

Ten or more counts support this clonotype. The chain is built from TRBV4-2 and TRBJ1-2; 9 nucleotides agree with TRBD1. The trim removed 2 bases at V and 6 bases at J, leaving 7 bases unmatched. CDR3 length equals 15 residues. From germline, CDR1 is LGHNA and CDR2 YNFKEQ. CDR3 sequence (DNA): TGTGCCAGCAGCCAACAACAGGGGGCCGCCCATGGCTACACCTTC. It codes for CASSQQQGAAHGYTF.

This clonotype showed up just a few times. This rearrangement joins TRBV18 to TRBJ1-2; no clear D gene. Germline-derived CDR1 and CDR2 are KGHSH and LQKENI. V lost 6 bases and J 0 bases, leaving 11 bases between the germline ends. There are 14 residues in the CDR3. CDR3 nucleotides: TGTGCCAGCTCCCCTGACATCTCTAACTATGGCTACACCTTC. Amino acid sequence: CASSPDISNYGYTF.

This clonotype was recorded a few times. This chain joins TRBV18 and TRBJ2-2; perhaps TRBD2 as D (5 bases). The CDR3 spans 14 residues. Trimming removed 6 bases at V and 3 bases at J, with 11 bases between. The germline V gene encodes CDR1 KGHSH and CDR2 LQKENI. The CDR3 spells CASSQEVDTGELFF. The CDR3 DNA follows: TGTGCCAGCTCCCAGGAGGTGGACACCGGGGAGCTGTTTTTT.

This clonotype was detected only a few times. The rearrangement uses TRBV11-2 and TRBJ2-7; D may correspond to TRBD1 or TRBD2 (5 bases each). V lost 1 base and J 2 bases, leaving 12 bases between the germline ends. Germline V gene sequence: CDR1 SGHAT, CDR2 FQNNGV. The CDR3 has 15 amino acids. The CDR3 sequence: CASSLGGTVAYEQYF. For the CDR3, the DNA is TGTGCCAGCAGCTTAGGGGGGACGGTCGCCTACGAGCAGTACTTC.